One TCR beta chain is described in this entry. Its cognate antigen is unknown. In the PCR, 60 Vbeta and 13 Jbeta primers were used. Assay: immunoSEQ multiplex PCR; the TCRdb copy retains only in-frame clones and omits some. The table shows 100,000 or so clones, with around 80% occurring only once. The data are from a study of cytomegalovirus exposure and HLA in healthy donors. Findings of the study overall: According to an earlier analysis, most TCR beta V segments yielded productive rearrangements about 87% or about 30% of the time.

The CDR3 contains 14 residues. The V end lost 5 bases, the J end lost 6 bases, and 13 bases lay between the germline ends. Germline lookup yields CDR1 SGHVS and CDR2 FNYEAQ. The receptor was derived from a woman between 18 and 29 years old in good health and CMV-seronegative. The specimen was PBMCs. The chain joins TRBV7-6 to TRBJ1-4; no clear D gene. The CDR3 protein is CASSPPGGDEKLFF. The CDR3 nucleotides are TGTGCCAGCAGCCCTCCGGGAGGAGATGAAAAACTGTTTTTT.